Following are 9 T cell receptor beta chains from one sample sequenced in a study of CXCR3-negative and CXCR3-positive naive CD8 T cells (dated by TCRdb to between 2018 and 2021). These TCRs are of unknown antigen specificity. Sequencing was carried out with a NextSeq 550. The Human TCR Profiling Kit (MiLaboratory) was used to prepare UMI-labeled 5' RACE TRB cDNA libraries. The reads were reprocessed in TCRdb, with one entry per CDR3 protein sequence and no accompanying DNA. The sample's clone listing holds around 60,000 distinct CDR3 sequences. Approximately 0.8% of the sample lies in the top ten. Points the paper makes about the study in general: TRB CDR3s from CXCR3-positive naive cells showed higher hydrophobicity (lower Kidera factor 4), lower energy, and higher strength and volume indices than CXCR3-negative naive cells.

The sample consisted of naive CXCR3+ CD8+ T cells from blood. The meaning of the sample's cell subset or site label: CD45RO-CCR7+CD27+CD95- naive CD8+ T cells expressing CXCR3 (TNR3+). The receptors stem from a human donor in good health. Some clones in this sample may be carry-over from other donors' samples.

This chain links TRBV7-2 with TRBJ2-1; as DNA is missing, the TRBD1 call by TCRdb cannot be tested. Germline-derived CDR1 and CDR2 are SGHTA and FQGNSA. The CDR3 sequence is 14 residues long. CDR3 amino acids: CASSWQGAGNEQFF.

The rearrangement joins TRBV4-3 to TRBJ2-3; TCRdb reports TRBD2, a call that lacks DNA to check it against. CDR3 length equals 15 residues. Germline assignment: CDR1 LGHNA and CDR2 YSLEER. The CDR3 loop is CASSQAGGGTDTQYF.

The V and J genes are TRBV9 and TRBJ2-1; TCRdb proposes TRBD1, but this gene call is untestable without DNA. CDR1 and CDR2 from the germline V gene are SGDLS and YYNGEE. The length of the CDR3 is 15 residues. Here the CDR3 reads CASSEAGGPLNEQFF.

The V call is TRBV7-7, the J call TRBJ2-5. Germline assignment: CDR1 SSHAT and CDR2 FNYEAQ (reference sequence). The CDR3 totals 15 residues. The CDR3 region is CASSHTPGDQETQYF.

The CDR3 here is CSVGNERGLNEQFF. The J gene is TRBJ2-1, the V gene TRBV29-1; the TCRdb D gene call, TRBD2, has no DNA to confirm it. Germline V gene data show CDR1 as SQVTM and CDR2 as ANQGSEA. This CDR3 is built from 14 residues.

This CDR3 reads CASSLRQIMNTEAFF. The chain links TRBV12-3 or TRBV12-4 to TRBJ1-1; TCRdb lists TRBD1, though no DNA is available to test this call. The CDR3 is 15 amino acids.

The chain links TRBV5-6 to TRBJ2-1. Germline V gene lookup returns CDR1 SGHDT and CDR2 YYEEEE. The CDR3 spans 14 residues. The CDR3 here is CASSSKVSDNEQFF.

The chain carries TRBV28 and TRBJ2-7; TCRdb outputs TRBD2, but without DNA this stays unchecked. The CDR3 is 14 residues long. The V gene's germline CDR1 is MDHEN and CDR2 SYDVKM. The CDR3: CASRGLAGTYEQYF.

The chain carries TRBV7-9 and TRBJ2-7. The CDR3 spans 12 residues. Germline values: CDR1 SEHNR, CDR2 FQNEAQ (reference sequence). This chain's CDR3 is CASSLDDHEQYF. Full variable domain (missing parts from reference TRBV7-9 and TRBJ2-7): DTGVSQNPRHKITKRGQNVTFRCDPISEHNRLYWYRQTLGQGPEFLTYFQNEAQLEKSRLLSDRFSAERPKGSFSTLEIQRTEQGDSAMYLCASSLDDHEQYFGPGTRLTVT.